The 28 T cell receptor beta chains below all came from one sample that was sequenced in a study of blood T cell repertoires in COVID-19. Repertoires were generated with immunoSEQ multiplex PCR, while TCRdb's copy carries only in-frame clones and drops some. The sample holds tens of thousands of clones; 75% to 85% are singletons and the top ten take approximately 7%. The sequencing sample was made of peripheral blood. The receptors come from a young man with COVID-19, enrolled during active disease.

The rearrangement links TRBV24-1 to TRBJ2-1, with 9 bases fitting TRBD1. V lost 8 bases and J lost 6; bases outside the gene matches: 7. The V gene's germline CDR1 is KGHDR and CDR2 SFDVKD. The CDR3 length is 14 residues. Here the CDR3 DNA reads TGTGCCACCACCCGGGACAGGGTGTCCAATGAGCAGTTCTTC. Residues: CATTRDRVSNEQFF.

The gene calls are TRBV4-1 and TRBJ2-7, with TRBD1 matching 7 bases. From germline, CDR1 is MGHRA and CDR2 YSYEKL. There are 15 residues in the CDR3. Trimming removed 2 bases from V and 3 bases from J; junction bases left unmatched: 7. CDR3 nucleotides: TGCGCCAGCAGCCAAACGACAGGGAACTACTACGAGCAGTACTTC. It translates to CASSQTTGNYYEQYF.

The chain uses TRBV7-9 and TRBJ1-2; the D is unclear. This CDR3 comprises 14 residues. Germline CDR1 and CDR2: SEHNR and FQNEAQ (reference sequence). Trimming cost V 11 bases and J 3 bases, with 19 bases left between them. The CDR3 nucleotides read TGTGCCGAAAGCGGGCCCAAAGACGACTATGGCTACACCTTC. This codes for CAESGPKDDYGYTF.

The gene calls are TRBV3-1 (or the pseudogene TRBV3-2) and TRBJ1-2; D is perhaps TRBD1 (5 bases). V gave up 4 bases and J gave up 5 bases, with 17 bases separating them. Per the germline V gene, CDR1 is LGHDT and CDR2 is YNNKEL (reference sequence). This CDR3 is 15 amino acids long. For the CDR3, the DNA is TGTGCCAGCAGCCCCCCGGGGGTCAGAAGGTATGGCTACACCTTC. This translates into CASSPPGVRRYGYTF.

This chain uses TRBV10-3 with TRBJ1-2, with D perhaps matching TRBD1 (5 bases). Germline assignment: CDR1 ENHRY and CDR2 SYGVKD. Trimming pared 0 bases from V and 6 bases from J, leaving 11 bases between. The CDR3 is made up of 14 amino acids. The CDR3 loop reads CAISESSGVDGYTF. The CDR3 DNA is TGTGCCATCAGTGAGTCATCGGGGGTGGATGGCTACACCTTC.

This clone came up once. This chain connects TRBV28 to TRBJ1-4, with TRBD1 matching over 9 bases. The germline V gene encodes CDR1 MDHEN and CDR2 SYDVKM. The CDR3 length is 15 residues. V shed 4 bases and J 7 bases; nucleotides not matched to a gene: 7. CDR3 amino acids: CASSSQGAIGEKLFF. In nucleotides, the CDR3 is TGTGCCAGCAGTTCACAGGGGGCGATAGGTGAAAAACTGTTTTTT.

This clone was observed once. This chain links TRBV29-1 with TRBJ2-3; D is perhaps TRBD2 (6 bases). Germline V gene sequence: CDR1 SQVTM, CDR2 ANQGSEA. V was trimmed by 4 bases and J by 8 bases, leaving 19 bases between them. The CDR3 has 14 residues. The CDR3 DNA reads TGCAGCGTTGCTGGACGGGCCGGGGGTGGTACGCAGTATTTT. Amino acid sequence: CSVAGRAGGGTQYF.

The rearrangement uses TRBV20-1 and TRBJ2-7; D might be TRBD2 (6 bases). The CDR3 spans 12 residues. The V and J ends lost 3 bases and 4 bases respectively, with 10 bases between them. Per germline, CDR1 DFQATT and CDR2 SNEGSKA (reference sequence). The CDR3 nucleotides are TGCAGTGCTAGTGGGGAGGATTACGAGCAGTACTTC. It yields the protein CSASGEDYEQYF.

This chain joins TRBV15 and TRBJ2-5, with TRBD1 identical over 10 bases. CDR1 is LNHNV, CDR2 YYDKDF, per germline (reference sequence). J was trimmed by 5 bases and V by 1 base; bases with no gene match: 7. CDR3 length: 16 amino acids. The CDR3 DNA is TGTGCCACCAGCAGAGTCCGGGACAGGGGCTTGGAGACCCAGTACTTC. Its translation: CATSRVRDRGLETQYF.

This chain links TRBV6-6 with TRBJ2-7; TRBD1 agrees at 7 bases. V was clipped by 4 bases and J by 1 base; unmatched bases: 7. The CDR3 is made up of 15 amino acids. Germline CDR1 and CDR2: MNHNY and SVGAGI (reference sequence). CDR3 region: CASSSPGTASYEQYF. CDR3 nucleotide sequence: TGTGCCAGCAGTTCGCCCGGGACAGCATCCTACGAGCAGTACTTC.

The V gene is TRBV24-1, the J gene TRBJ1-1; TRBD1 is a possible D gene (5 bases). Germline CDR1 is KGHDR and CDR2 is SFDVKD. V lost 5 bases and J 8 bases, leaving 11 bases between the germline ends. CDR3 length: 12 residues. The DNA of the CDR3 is TGTGCCACCAGTGGGAGGGGAGGAGAAGCTTTCTTT. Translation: CATSGRGGEAFF.

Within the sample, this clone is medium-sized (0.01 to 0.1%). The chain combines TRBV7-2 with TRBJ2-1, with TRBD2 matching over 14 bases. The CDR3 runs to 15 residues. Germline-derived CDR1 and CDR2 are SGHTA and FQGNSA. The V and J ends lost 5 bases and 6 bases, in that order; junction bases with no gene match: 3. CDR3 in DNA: TGTGCCAGCAGCCCGGGACTAGCGGGAGCCAATGAGCAGTTCTTC. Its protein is CASSPGLAGANEQFF.

The CDR3 DNA sequence: TGTGCCTGGAGGCTTAAGGGGGTCCATGGCTACACCTTC. It specifies CAWRLKGVHGYTF. J is TRBJ1-2 and V is TRBV30; TRBD1 is a possible D gene (6 bases). There are 13 residues in the CDR3. V lost 3 bases, J lost 6 bases, and 14 bases lay in between. CDR1 and CDR2 from the germline V gene are GTSNPN and SVGIG (reference sequence).

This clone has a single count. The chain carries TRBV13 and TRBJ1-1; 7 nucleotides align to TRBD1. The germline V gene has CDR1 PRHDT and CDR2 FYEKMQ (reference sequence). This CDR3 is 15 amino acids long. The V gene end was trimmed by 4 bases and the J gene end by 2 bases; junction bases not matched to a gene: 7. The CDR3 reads CASSSPAGGNTEAFF. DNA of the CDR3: TGTGCCAGCAGCTCCCCGGCAGGGGGTAACACTGAAGCTTTCTTT. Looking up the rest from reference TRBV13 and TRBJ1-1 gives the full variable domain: AAGVIQSPRHLIKEKRETATLKCYPIPRHDTVYWYQQGPGQDPQFLISFYEKMQSDKGSIPDRFSAQQFSDYHSELNMSSLELGDSALYFCASSSPAGGNTEAFFGQGTRLTVV.

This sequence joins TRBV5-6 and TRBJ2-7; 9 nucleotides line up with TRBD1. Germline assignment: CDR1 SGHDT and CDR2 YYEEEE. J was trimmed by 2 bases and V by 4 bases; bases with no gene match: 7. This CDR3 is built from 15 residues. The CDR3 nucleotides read TGTGCCAGCAGCCGGGCCGGGACAGGGACCTACGAGCAGTACTTC. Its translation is CASSRAGTGTYEQYF.

Written as DNA, the CDR3 is TGTGCCAGCAGTTACACCGCACCTGAGGAGTCTGGGGGCTACACCTTC. Its translation: CASSYTAPEESGGYTF. V and J are TRBV6-5 and TRBJ1-2; D unresolved. The CDR3 spans 16 residues. Germline lookup yields CDR1 MNHEY and CDR2 SVGAGI. With 2 bases removed from V and 8 bases from J, the gap between germline ends came to 21 bases.

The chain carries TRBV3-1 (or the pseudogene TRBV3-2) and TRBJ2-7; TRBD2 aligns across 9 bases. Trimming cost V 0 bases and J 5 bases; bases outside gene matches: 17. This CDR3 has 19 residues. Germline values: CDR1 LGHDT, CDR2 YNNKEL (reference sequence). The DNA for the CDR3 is TGTGCCAGCAGCCAAGAAGTTGAGAGTGCGGGAGGGCAGGTGAACGAGCAGTACTTC. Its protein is CASSQEVESAGGQVNEQYF.

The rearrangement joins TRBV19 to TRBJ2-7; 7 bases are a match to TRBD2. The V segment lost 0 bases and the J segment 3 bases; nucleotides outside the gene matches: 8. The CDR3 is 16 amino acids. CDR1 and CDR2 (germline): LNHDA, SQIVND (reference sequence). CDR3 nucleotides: TGTGCCAGTAGTATAGATGGCGCTAGCGGAATCTACGAGCAGTACTTC. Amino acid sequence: CASSIDGASGIYEQYF.

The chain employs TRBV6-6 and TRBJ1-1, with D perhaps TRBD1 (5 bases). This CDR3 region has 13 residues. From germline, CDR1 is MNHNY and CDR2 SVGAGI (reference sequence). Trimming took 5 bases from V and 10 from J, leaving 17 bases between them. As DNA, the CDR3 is TGTGCCAGCAGTACTTCACAGGCTTCGGGAGCTTTCTTT. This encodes CASSTSQASGAFF.

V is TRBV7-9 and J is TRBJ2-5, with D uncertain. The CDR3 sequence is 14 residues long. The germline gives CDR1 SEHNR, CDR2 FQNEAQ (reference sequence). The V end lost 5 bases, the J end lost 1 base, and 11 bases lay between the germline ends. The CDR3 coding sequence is TGTGCCAGCAGCAACCGAGAGATCCAAGAGACCCAGTACTTC. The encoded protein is CASSNREIQETQYF.

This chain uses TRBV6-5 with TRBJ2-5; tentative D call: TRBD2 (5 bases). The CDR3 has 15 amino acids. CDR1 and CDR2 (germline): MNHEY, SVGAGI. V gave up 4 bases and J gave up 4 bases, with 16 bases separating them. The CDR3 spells CASSSRKGGRETQYF. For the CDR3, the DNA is TGTGCCAGCAGTTCCCGAAAAGGAGGCCGAGAGACCCAGTACTTC.

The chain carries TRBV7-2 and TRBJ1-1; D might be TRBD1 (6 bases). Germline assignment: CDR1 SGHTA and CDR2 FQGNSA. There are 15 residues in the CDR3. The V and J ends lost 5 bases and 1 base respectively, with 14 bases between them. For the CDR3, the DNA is TGTGCCAGCAGCCTACAGGGACGGGCGAACACTGAAGCTTTCTTT. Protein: CASSLQGRANTEAFF.

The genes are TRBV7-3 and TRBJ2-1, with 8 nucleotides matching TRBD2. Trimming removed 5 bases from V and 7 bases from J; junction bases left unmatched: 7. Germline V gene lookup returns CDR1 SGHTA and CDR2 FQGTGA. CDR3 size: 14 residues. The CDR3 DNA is TGTGCCAGCAGCCCTAGTAGCGGGGAGAATGAGCAGTTCTTC. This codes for CASSPSSGENEQFF. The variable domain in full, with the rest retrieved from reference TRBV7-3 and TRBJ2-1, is GAGVSQTPSNKVTEKGKYVELRCDPISGHTALYWYRQSLGQGPEFLIYFQGTGAADDSGLPNDRFFAVRPEGSVSTLKIQRTERGDSAVYLCASSPSSGENEQFFGPGTRLTVL.

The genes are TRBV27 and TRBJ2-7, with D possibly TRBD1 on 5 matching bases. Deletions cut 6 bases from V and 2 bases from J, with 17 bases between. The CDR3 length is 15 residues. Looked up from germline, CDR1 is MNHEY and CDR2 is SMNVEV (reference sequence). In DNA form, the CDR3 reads TGTGCCAGCAGACCCAGGGAAGGGTTCCCCTACGAGCAGTACTTC. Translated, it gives CASRPREGFPYEQYF.

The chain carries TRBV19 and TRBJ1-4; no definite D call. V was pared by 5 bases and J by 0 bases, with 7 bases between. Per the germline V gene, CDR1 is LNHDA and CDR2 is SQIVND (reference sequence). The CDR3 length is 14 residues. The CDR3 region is CASSSGTTNEKLFF. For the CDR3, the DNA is TGTGCCAGTAGTTCCGGGACAACTAATGAAAAACTGTTTTTT. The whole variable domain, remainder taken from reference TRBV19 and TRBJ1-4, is DGGITQSPKYLFRKEGQNVTLSCEQNLNHDAMYWYRQDPGQGLRLIYYSQIVNDFQKGDIAEGYSVSREKKESFPLTVTSAQKNPTAFYLCASSSGTTNEKLFFGSGTQLSVL.

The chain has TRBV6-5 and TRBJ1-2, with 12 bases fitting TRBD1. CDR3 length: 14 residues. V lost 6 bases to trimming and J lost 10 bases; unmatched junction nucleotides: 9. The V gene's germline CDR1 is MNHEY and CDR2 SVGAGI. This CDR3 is CASRRDRGPSDYTF. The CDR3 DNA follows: TGTGCCAGCAGAAGGGACAGGGGGCCGTCGGACTACACCTTC.

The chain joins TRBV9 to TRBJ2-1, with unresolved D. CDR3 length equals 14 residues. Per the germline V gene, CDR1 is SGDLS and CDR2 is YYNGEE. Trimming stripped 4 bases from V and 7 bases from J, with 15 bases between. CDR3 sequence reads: CASSFASLGNEQFF. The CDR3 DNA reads TGTGCCAGCAGCTTCGCGTCACTCGGGAATGAGCAGTTCTTC. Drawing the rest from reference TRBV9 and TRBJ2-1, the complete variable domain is DSGVTQTPKHLITATGQRVTLRCSPRSGDLSVYWYQQSLDQGLQFLIQYYNGEERAKGNILERFSAQQFPDLHSELNLSSLELGDSALYFCASSFASLGNEQFFGPGTRLTVL.

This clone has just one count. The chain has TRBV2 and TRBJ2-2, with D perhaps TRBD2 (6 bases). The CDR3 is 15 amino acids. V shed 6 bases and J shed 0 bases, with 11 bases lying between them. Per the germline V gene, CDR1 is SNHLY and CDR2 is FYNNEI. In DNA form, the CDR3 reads TGTGCCAGCAGATGGGGACTCGCGAACACCGGGGAGCTGTTTTTT. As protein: CASRWGLANTGELFF.